This TCR beta chain was sequenced in a study of early T cells in non-severe SARS-CoV-2 infection. Looking at the study overall: Chains stayed unpaired after sequencing of bulk RNA from unsorted whole blood.

For this clonotype: What it recognizes is unknown.

The CDR3 totals 15 residues. V lost 0 bases, J lost 3 bases, and 11 bases lay in between. The germline V gene has CDR1 DFQATT and CDR2 SNEGSKA (reference sequence). Researchers tagged individual cDNA molecules with unique molecular identifiers. In TCRdb, the 5' RACE reads were re-called with MiXCR into one record per CDR3 protein. The sample records 57,000 or so distinct CDR3 sequences, 10% to 15% being singletons. Study conclusions and caveats: The study's VDJdb matching favored anti-spike CD8 responses and missed private and CD4 specificities.

The sample was whole blood. This chain joins TRBV20-1 and TRBJ1-4; tentatively, D is TRBD1 (6 bases). This clonotype originated in an adult who was a healthcare worker with PCR-confirmed SARS-CoV-2 infection or an uninfected control (not recorded which). CDR3 in DNA: TGCAGTGCTAGAGATTGGGCAGGGGCTAATGAAAAACTGTTTTTT. It specifies CSARDWAGANEKLFF.